This note documents a single T cell receptor (beta chain) sequence. This record belongs to a study of low-dose radiotherapy and immunotherapy resistance in tumors. The overall study: Intravenous ipilimumab 1 mg/kg every six weeks was given with nivolumab 240 mg every two weeks. Cyclophosphamide was given intravenously at 200 mg/m2 every two weeks, and each dose came one day before radiation and immunotherapy.

This CDR3 comprises 13 residues. Looked up from germline, CDR1 is SQVTM and CDR2 is ANQGSEA. Trimming stripped 2 bases from V and 5 bases from J, with 11 bases between. Ipilimumab, nivolumab, aspirin, low-dose cyclophosphamide and low-dose radiotherapy were administered to donors. Both TCRalpha and TCRbeta chains were reverse transcribed with V-gene-specific primers. TCR amplification used 15 to 20 PCR cycles, a constant-region primer and a V-primer adapter. The isolated mRNA underwent amplification through in vitro transcription. One entry per CDR3 protein results from TCRdb running MiXCR on the reads. The table shows 11,000 to 15,000 distinct CDR3 sequences, with approximately 68% occurring only once.

The TCR sequence derives from a human donor with advanced metastatic prostate, ovarian, gallbladder or colorectal cancer (not recorded which). This table probably holds off-target reads from a library built for another chain. The gene calls are TRBV29-1 and TRBJ2-3; D gene ambiguous. The CDR3 reads CSVERPSGDTQYF. The CDR3 bases are TGCAGCGTTGAAAGACCCTCGGGAGATACGCAGTATTTT.